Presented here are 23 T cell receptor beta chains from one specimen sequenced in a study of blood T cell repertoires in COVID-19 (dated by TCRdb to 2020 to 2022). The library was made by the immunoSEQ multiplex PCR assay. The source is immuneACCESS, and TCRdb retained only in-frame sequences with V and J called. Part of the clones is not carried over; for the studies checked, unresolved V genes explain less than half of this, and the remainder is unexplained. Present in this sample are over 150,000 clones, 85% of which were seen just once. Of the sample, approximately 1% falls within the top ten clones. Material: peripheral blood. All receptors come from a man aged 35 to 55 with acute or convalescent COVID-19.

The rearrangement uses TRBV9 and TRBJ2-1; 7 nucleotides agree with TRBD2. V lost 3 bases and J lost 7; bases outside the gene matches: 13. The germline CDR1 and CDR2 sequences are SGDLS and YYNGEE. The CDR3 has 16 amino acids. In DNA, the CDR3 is TGTGCCAGCAGCGAGGGTGGGAGACGGGGGGAAAATGAGCAGTTCTTC. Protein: CASSEGGRRGENEQFF. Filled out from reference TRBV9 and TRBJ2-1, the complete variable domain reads DSGVTQTPKHLITATGQRVTLRCSPRSGDLSVYWYQQSLDQGLQFLIQYYNGEERAKGNILERFSAQQFPDLHSELNLSSLELGDSALYFCASSEGGRRGENEQFFGPGTRLTVL.

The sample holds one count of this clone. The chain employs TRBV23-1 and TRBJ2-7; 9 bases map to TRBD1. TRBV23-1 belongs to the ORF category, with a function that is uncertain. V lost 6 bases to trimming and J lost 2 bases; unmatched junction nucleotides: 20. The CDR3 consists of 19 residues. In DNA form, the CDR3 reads TGCGCCAGCAGATCTCCGGGACAGGGACCTAGAGGGTCCCCCTACGAGCAGTACTTC. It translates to CASRSPGQGPRGSPYEQYF.

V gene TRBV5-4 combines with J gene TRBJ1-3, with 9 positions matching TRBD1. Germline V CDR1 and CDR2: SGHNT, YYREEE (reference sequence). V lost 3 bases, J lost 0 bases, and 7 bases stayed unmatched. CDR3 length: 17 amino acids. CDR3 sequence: CASSSPGQGYSGNTIYF. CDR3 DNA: TGTGCCAGCAGCTCCCCGGGACAGGGTTACTCTGGAAACACCATATATTTT.

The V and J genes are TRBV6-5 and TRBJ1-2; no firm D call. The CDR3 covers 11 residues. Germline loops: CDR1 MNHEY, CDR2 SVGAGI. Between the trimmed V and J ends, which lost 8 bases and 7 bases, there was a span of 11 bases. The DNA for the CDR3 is TGTGCCAGCCTAGGCCTGGGTGGCTACACCTTC. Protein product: CASLGLGGYTF.

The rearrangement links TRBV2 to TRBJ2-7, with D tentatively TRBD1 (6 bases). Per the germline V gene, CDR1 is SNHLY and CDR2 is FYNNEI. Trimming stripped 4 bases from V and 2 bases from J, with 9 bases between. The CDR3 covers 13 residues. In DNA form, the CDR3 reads TGTGCCAGCAGTGCGGACAGCGCCTACGAGCAGTACTTC. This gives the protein CASSADSAYEQYF. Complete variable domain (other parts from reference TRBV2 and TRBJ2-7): EPEVTQTPSHQVTQMGQEVILRCVPISNHLYFYWYRQILGQKVEFLVSFYNNEISEKSEIFDDQFSVERPDGSNFTLKIRSTKLEDSAMYFCASSADSAYEQYFGPGTRLTVT.

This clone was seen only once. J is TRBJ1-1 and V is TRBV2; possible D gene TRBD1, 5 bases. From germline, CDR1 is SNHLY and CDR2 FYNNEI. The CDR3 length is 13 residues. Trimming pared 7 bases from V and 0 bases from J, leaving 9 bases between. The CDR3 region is CASIREVNTEAFF. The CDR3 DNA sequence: TGTGCCAGCATCAGGGAAGTGAACACTGAAGCTTTCTTT.

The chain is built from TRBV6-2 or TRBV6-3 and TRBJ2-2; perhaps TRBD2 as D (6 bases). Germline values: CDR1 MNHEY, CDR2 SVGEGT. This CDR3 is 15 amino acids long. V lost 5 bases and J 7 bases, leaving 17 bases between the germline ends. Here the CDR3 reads CASSIPFGRSGELFF. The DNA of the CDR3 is TGTGCCAGCAGTATACCGTTTGGGAGGAGCGGGGAGCTGTTTTTT.

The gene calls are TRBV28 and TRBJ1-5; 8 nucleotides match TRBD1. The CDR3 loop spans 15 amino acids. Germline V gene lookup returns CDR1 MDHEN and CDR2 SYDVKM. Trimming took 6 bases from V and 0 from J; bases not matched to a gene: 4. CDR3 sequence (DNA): TGTGCCAGCAGACTACAGGGGGTTAGCAATCAGCCCCAGCATTTT. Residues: CASRLQGVSNQPQHF.

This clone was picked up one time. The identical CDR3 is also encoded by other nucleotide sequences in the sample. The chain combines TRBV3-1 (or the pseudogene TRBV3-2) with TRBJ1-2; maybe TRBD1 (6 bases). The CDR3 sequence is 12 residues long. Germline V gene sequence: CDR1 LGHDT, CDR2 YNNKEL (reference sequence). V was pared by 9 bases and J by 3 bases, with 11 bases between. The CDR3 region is CASSTGDYGYTF. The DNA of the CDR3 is TGTGCCAGTTCGACAGGCGACTATGGCTACACCTTC.

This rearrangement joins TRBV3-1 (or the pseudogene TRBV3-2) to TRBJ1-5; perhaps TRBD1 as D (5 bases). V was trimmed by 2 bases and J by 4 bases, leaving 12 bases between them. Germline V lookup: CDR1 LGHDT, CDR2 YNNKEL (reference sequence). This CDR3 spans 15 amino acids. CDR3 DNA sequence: TGTGCCAGCAGCCAACGGGCAGGGTCAAATCAGCCCCAGCATTTT. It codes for CASSQRAGSNQPQHF.

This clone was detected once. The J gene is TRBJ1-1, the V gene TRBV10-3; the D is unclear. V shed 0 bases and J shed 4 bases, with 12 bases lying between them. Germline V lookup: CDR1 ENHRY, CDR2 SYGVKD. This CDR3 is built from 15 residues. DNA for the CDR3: TGTGCCATCAGTGAGTCGACTGGGTCGGGCACTGAAGCTTTCTTT. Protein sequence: CAISESTGSGTEAFF.

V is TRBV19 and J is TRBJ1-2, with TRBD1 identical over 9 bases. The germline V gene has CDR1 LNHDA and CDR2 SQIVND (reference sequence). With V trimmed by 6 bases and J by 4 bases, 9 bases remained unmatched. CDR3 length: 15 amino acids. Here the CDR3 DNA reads TGTGCCAGTAGATTCGGACAGGGGACAGCCTATGGCTACACCTTC. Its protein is CASRFGQGTAYGYTF. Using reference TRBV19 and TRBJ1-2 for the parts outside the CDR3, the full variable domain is DGGITQSPKYLFRKEGQNVTLSCEQNLNHDAMYWYRQDPGQGLRLIYYSQIVNDFQKGDIAEGYSVSREKKESFPLTVTSAQKNPTAFYLCASRFGQGTAYGYTFGSGTRLTVV.

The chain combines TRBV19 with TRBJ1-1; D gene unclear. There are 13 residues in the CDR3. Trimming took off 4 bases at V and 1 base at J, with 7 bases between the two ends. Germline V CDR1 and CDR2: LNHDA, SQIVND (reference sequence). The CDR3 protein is CASSNSGNTEAFF. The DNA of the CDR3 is TGTGCCAGTAGTAATTCGGGGAACACTGAAGCTTTCTTT.

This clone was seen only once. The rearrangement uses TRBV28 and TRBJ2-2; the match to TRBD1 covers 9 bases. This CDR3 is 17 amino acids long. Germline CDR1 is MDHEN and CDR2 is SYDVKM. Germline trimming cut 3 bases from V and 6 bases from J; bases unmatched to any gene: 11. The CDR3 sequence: CASSLGQGKGQAGELFF. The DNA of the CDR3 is TGTGCCAGCAGTTTGGGACAGGGTAAAGGTCAGGCCGGGGAGCTGTTTTTT.

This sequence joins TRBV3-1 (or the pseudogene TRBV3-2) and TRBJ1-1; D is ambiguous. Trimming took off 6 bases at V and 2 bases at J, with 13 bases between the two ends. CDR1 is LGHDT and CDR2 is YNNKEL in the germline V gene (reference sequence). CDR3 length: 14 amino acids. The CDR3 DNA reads TGTGCCAGCAGACGGTCTGGTCTAAACACTGAAGCTTTCTTT. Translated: CASRRSGLNTEAFF.

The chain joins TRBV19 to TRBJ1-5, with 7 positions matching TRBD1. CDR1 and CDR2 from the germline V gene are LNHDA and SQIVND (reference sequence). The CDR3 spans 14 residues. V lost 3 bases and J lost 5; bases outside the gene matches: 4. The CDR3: CASSIRQGDQPQHF. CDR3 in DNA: TGTGCCAGTAGTATCAGACAGGGCGATCAGCCCCAGCATTTT. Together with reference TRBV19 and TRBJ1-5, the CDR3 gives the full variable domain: DGGITQSPKYLFRKEGQNVTLSCEQNLNHDAMYWYRQDPGQGLRLIYYSQIVNDFQKGDIAEGYSVSREKKESFPLTVTSAQKNPTAFYLCASSIRQGDQPQHFGDGTRLSIL.

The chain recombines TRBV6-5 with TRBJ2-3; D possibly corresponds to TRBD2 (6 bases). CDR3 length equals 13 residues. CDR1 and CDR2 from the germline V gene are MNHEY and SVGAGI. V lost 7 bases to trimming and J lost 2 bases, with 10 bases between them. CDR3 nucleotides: TGTGCCAGCAATAGCGGTGCCACAGATACGCAGTATTTT. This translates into CASNSGATDTQYF.

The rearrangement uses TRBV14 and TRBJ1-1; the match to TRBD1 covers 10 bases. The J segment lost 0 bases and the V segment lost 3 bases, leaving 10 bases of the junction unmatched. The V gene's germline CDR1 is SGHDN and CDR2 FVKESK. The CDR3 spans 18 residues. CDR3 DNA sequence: TGTGCCAGCAGCCACCTGGGACAGGGGTTGTACCTGAACACTGAAGCTTTCTTT. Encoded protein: CASSHLGQGLYLNTEAFF.

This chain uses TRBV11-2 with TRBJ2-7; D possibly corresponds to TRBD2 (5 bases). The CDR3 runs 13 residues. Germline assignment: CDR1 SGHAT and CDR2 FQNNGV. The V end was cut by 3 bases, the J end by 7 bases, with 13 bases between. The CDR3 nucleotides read TGTGCCAGCAGCTTCTCAGAGGGCGGGGAGCAGTACTTC. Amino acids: CASSFSEGGEQYF.

CDR3 DNA: TGTGCCAGCAGCTCAGGACAGACTAACTATGGCTACACCTTC. Its translation is CASSSGQTNYGYTF. This chain links TRBV7-9 with TRBJ1-2; tentative D call: TRBD1 (6 bases). V was pared by 4 bases and J by 0 bases, with 9 bases between. The CDR3 consists of 14 residues. Germline lookup yields CDR1 SEHNR and CDR2 FQNEAQ (reference sequence). Supplemented by reference TRBV7-9 and TRBJ1-2, the full variable domain reads DTGVSQNPRHKITKRGQNVTFRCDPISEHNRLYWYRQTLGQGPEFLTYFQNEAQLEKSRLLSDRFSAERPKGSFSTLEIQRTEQGDSAMYLCASSSGQTNYGYTFGSGTRLTVV.

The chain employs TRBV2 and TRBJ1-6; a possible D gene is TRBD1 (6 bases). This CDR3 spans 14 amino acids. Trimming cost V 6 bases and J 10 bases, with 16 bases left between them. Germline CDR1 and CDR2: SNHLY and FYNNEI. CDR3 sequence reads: CASRGAPSGSPLHF. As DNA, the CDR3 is TGTGCCAGCAGGGGGGCACCCTCGGGCTCACCCCTCCACTTT.

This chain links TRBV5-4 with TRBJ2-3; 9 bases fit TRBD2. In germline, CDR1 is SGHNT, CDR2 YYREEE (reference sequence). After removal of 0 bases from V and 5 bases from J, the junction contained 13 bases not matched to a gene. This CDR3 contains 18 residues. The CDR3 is CASSLAGSSGERGDTQYF. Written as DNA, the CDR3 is TGTGCCAGCAGCTTGGCCGGATCTAGCGGGGAAAGGGGAGATACGCAGTATTTT.

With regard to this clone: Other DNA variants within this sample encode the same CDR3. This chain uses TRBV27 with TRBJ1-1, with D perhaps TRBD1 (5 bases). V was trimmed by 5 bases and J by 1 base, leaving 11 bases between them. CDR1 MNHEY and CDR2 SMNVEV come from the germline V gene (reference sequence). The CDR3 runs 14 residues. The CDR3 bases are TGTGCCAGCAGTCGATCGGGGGGGAACACTGAAGCTTTCTTT. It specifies CASSRSGGNTEAFF.